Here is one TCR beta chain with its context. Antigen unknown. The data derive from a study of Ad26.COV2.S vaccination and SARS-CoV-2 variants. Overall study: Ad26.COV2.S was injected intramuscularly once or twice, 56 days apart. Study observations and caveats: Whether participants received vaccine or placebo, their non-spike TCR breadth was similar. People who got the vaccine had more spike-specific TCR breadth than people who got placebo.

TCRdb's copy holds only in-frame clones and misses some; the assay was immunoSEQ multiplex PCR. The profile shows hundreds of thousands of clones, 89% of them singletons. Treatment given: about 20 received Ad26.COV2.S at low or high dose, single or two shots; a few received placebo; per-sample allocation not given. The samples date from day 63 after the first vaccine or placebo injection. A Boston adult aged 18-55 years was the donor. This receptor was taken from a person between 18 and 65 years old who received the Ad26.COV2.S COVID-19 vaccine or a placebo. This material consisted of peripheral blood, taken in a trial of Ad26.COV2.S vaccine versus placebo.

Here the CDR3 reads CASSLDRGPDTQYF. CDR3 DNA: TGTGCCAGTAGTCTGGACAGGGGTCCAGATACGCAGTATTTT. The V call is TRBV19, the J call TRBJ2-3, with 9 bases that match TRBD1. J was trimmed by 4 bases and V by 5 bases; bases with no gene match: 4. The CDR3 extends over 14 amino acids. The germline V gene encodes CDR1 LNHDA and CDR2 SQIVND (reference sequence). Full variable domain (rest looked up from reference TRBV19 and TRBJ2-3): DGGITQSPKYLFRKEGQNVTLSCEQNLNHDAMYWYRQDPGQGLRLIYYSQIVNDFQKGDIAEGYSVSREKKESFPLTVTSAQKNPTAFYLCASSLDRGPDTQYFGPGTRLTVL.